This TCR beta chain originates from a study of T cell repertoires in cytomegalovirus infection (dated by TCRdb to the late 2010s). As for the study more broadly: Because public TCR beta signatures pointed to carriage of CMV infection together with the matching HLA type, the HLA type of each donor mattered for the analysis.

Overall study outcomes, separate from this receptor: The ex vivo response was dominated by HLA-C-restricted CMV-specific TCR beta clonotypes, which also provided the single most frequent clonotype in two of eight donors. Cumulative frequency of public TCR beta family members discriminated carriers of CMV infection plus the relevant HLA type in this cohort and an independent approximately 370-donor cohort.

V is cut back by 10 bases and J by 6 bases, with 11 bases in the junction unmatched. CDR3 length: 14 amino acids, cysteine to phenylalanine. The read is trimmed to its CDR3 DNA, 42 bases read in frame from base 1. To note about this clonotype: Which antigen it targets is not known. Base qualities are not recorded, but no much larger clone differs from it by a single base.

The sequencer listed for this sample is Illumina HiSeq 1500. TCRdb reprocessed the public reads (quality trimming at Q25 with fastp, clone calling with MiXCR) and kept in-frame beta chains. Every entry covers one CDR3 protein and lists the most common genes and DNA from its rows. For this sample there are about 310,000 distinct CDR3 sequences; 15% to 20% appear just once. Of the sample, about 12% falls within the top ten clones. The chain is made from TRBV12-3 or TRBV12-4 and TRBJ2-2; 7 central bases correspond to TRBD2. Source material: PBMCs. The TCR sequence derives from a human donor in good health (CMV status not recorded). Some clones in this sample may be carry-over from other donors' samples. The nucleotide sequence reads TGTGCCACCCTCCTCTGGGGAGGGGCCGGGGAGCTGTTTTTT. Protein translation: CATLLWGGAGELFF.